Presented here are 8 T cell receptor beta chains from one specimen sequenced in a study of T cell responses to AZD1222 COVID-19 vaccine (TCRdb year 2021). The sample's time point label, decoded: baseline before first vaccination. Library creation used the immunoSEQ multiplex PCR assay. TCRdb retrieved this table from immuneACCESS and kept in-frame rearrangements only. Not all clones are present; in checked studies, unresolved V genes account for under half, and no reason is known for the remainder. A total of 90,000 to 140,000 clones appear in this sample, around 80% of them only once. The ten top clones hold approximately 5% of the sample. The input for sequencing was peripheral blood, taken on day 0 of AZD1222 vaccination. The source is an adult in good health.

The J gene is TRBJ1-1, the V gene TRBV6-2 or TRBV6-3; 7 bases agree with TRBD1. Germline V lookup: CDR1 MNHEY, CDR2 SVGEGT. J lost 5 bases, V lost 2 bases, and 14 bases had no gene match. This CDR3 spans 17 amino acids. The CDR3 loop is CASSYGYKGGKGTEAFF. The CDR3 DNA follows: TGTGCCAGCAGTTACGGTTACAAAGGGGGCAAAGGGACTGAAGCTTTCTTT.

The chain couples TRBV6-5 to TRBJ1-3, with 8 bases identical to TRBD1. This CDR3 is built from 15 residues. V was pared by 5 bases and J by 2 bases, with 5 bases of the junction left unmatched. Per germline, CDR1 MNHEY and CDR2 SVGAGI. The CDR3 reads CASSTKDRAGNTIYF. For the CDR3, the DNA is TGTGCCAGCAGTACCAAGGACAGGGCTGGAAACACCATATATTTT.

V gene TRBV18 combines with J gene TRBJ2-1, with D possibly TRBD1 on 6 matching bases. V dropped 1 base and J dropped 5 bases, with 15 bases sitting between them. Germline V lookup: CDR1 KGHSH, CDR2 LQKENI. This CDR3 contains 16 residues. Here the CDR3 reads CASSPRVDSYDNEQFF. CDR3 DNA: TGTGCCAGCTCACCACGGGTGGACAGTTACGACAATGAGCAGTTCTTC.

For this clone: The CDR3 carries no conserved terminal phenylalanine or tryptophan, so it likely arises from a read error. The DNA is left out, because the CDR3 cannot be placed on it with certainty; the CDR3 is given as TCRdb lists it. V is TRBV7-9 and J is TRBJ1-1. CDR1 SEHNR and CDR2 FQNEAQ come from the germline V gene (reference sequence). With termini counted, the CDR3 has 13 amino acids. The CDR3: CASSLDENPGRGI.

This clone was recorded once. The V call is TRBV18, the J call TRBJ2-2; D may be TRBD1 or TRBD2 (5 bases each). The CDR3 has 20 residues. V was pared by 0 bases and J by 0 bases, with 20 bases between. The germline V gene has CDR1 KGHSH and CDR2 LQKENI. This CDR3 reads CASSPPGYGRQRANTGELFF. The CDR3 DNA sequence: TGTGCCAGCTCACCACCGGGGTATGGGAGACAGAGGGCGAACACCGGGGAGCTGTTTTTT.

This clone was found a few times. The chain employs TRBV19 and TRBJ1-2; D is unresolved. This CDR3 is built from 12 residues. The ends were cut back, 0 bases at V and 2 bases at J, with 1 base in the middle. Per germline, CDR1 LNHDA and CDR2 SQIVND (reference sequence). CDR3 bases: TGTGCCAGTAGTATAGAAAACTATGGCTACACCTTC. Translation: CASSIENYGYTF.

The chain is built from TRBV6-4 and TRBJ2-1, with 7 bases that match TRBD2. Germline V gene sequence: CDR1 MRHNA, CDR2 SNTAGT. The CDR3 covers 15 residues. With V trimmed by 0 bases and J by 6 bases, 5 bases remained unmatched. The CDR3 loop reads CASSDSMGGGNEQFF. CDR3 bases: TGTGCCAGCAGTGACTCAATGGGGGGGGGCAATGAGCAGTTCTTC.

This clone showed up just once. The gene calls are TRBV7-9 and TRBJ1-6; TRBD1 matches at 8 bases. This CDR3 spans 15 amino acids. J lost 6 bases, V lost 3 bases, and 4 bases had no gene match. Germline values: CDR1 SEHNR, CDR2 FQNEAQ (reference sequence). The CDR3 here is CASSFGTGGNSPLHF. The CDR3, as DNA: TGTGCCAGCAGCTTCGGGACAGGCGGTAATTCACCCCTCCACTTT.